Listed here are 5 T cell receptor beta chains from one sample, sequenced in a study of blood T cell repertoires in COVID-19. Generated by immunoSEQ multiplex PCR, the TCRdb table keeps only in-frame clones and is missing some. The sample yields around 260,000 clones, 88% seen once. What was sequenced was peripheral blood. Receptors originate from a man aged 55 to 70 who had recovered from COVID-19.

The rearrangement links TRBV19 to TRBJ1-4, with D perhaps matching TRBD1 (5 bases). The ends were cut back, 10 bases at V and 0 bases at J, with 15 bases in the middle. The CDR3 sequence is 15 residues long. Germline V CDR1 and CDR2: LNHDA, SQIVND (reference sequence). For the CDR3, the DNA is TGTGCCACTAAGTGGGGCACGGCAACTAATGAAAAACTGTTTTTT. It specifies CATKWGTATNEKLFF.

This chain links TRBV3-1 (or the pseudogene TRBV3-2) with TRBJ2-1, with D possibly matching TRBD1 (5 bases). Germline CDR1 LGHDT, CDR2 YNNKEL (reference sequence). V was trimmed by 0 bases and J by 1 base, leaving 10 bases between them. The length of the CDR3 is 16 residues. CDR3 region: CASSQDARASYNEQFF. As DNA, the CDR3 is TGTGCCAGCAGCCAAGACGCCAGGGCATCCTACAATGAGCAGTTCTTC.

The CDR3 sequence is CASSKNRERTQPQHF. CDR3 sequence (DNA): TGTGCCAGTAGTAAAAACAGGGAAAGAACTCAGCCCCAGCATTTT. V and J are TRBV19 and TRBJ1-5, with D maybe TRBD1 (6 bases). The CDR3 is made up of 15 amino acids. Germline CDR1 LNHDA, CDR2 SQIVND (reference sequence). Trimming took 4 bases from V and 6 from J, leaving 16 bases between them.

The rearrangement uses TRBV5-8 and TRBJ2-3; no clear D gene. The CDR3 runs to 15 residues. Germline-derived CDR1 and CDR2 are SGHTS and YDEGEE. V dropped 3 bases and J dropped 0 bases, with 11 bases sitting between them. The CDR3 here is CASSSIIVSTDTQYF. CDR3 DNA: TGTGCCAGCAGCTCTATTATCGTTAGCACAGATACGCAGTATTTT.

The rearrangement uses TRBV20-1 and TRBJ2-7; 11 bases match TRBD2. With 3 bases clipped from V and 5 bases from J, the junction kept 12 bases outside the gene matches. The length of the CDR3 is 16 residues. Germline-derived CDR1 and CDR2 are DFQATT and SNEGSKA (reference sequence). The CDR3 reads CSASVVAGGLAHEQYF. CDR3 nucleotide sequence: TGCAGTGCTAGTGTCGTAGCGGGGGGGCTTGCCCACGAGCAGTACTTC.